The 19 T cell receptor beta chains in this list originate from one sample, sequenced in a study of T cell changes during pregnancy in multiple sclerosis. The data were produced by immunoSEQ multiplex PCR, yet TCRdb's version contains in-frame clones alone and is incomplete. Of roughly 38,000 clones in the sample, 88% were seen once. This sample comprised CD4+ T cells from peripheral blood mononuclear cells, obtained before pregnancy. These receptors were taken from a female donor with multiple sclerosis, enrolled in a pregnancy study.

J is TRBJ1-2 and V is TRBV19; D remains unclear. The CDR3 sequence is 13 residues long. Germline CDR1 LNHDA, CDR2 SQIVND (reference sequence). With 1 base removed from V and 4 bases from J, the gap between germline ends came to 7 bases. CDR3 loop: CASSIGQSYGYTF. The CDR3, as DNA: TGTGCCAGTAGTATAGGGCAGTCCTATGGCTACACCTTC.

The V and J genes are TRBV7-2 and TRBJ2-7; D is unclear. This CDR3 is 13 amino acids long. In germline, CDR1 is SGHTA, CDR2 FQGNSA. V was cut by 2 bases and J by 0 bases, with 5 bases left in between. The CDR3: CASSLHSSYEQYF. The CDR3 DNA is TGTGCCAGCAGCTTACACAGCTCCTACGAGCAGTACTTC.

This sequence joins TRBV10-3 and TRBJ2-1; 8 bases agree with TRBD1. The CDR3 covers 14 residues. The junction had 6 bases not matched to a gene; V was cut back by 2 bases and J by 9 bases. CDR1 ENHRY and CDR2 SYGVKD come from the germline V gene. In DNA, the CDR3 is TGTGCCATCAGTGAGCAGGGACAGGTGACTGAGCAGTTCTTC. It codes for CAISEQGQVTEQFF.

This clone was recorded a few times. The CDR3 DNA follows: TGCGCCAGCAGCTTGAGCGGGGGCATGGACACCATATATTTT. Its protein is CASSLSGGMDTIYF. This chain uses TRBV5-1 with TRBJ1-3; D might be TRBD1 (6 bases). Trimming stripped 1 base from V and 8 bases from J, with 13 bases between. The CDR3 sequence is 14 residues long. Germline CDR1 reads SGHRS; CDR2 reads YFSETQ. The whole variable domain, remainder taken from reference TRBV5-1 and TRBJ1-3, is KAGVTQTPRYLIKTRGQQVTLSCSPISGHRSVSWYQQTPGQGLQFLFEYFSETQRNKGNFPGRFSGRQFSNSRSEMNVSTLELGDSALYLCASSLSGGMDTIYFGEGSWLTVV.

The chain carries TRBV19 and TRBJ2-3, with 8 bases identical to TRBD2. The ends lost 6 bases at V and 2 bases at J; junction bases unmatched: 1. Germline assignment: CDR1 LNHDA and CDR2 SQIVND (reference sequence). The CDR3 runs to 13 residues. The CDR3 DNA reads as TGTGCCAGTAGGACTAGCGCCACAGATACGCAGTATTTT. It codes for CASRTSATDTQYF.

The genes are TRBV19 and TRBJ2-5; 9 bases line up with TRBD1. J lost 3 bases, V lost 9 bases, and 11 bases had no gene match. The V gene's germline CDR1 is LNHDA and CDR2 SQIVND (reference sequence). The CDR3 consists of 15 residues. CDR3 amino acids: CASSLLGTGKETQYF. CDR3 DNA: TGTGCCAGCTCCCTCCTGGGGACAGGGAAAGAGACCCAGTACTTC.

The chain couples TRBV21-1 to TRBJ2-4; the table gives TRBD2 as D, unverified against the DNA. TRBV21-1 constitutes a pseudogene. The CDR3 runs to 17 residues. The CDR3 loop reads CASSKDGGPIAKNIQYF. The CDR3 nucleotides are TGTGCCAGCAGCAAAGACGGGGGACCCATAGCCAAAAACATTCAGTACTTC.

The rearrangement joins TRBV2 to TRBJ2-7; 9 positions match TRBD2. V was clipped by 3 bases and J by 2 bases; unmatched bases: 8. This CDR3 has 16 amino acids. The V gene's germline CDR1 is SNHLY and CDR2 FYNNEI. CDR3 residues: CASSEGGLADAYEQYF. For the CDR3, the DNA is TGTGCCAGCAGTGAGGGGGGACTAGCTGACGCCTACGAGCAGTACTTC.

This clone was seen just once. The V call is TRBV4-2, the J call TRBJ2-3; 15 nucleotides agree with TRBD2. CDR1 is LGHNA, CDR2 YNFKEQ, per germline. CDR3 length: 19 amino acids. Losses at the gene ends were 4 bases for V and 5 bases for J; bases not matched to a gene: 13. CDR3 amino acids: CASSLFSGTSGRSVDTQYF. CDR3 nucleotide sequence: TGTGCCAGCAGCCTATTTTCCGGGACTAGCGGGAGGTCGGTAGATACGCAGTATTTT.

This clone occurred once. The chain couples TRBV28 to TRBJ2-1, with TRBD2 matching over 8 bases. Per germline, CDR1 MDHEN and CDR2 SYDVKM. The CDR3 sequence is 17 residues long. Trimming cost V 5 bases and J 7 bases; bases outside gene matches: 16. The CDR3 protein is CASSQGPRLREDNEQFF. DNA for the CDR3: TGTGCCAGCAGTCAGGGGCCCCGCCTGCGGGAGGATAATGAGCAGTTCTTC.

The chain recombines TRBV9 with TRBJ2-1; 8 bases line up with TRBD2. The CDR3 is made up of 16 amino acids. Germline V lookup: CDR1 SGDLS, CDR2 YYNGEE. Germline trimming cut 3 bases from V and 5 bases from J; bases unmatched to any gene: 10. DNA for the CDR3: TGTGCCAGCAGCGGCCCGGGGGGGCGGTACAACAATGAGCAGTTCTTC. Amino acids: CASSGPGGRYNNEQFF.

V gene TRBV5-1 combines with J gene TRBJ2-2, with D perhaps TRBD1 (5 bases). Per germline, CDR1 SGHRS and CDR2 YFSETQ. The CDR3 is 16 amino acids. V lost 4 bases, J lost 3 bases, and 16 bases lay in between. The CDR3 is CASSPSVGPDTGELFF. In DNA form, the CDR3 reads TGCGCCAGCAGCCCTTCGGTGGGGCCGGACACCGGGGAGCTGTTTTTT.

A single count supports this clone. CDR3 in amino acids: CASSPEGQGSDTQYF. The CDR3 DNA reads TGCGCCAGCAGCCCGGAGGGACAGGGCTCAGATACGCAGTATTTT. The V and J genes are TRBV5-1 and TRBJ2-3; 9 bases are a match to TRBD1. V shed 4 bases, J shed 4 bases, and the junction held 7 bases outside the gene matches. This CDR3 comprises 15 residues. Germline V gene lookup returns CDR1 SGHRS and CDR2 YFSETQ.

The chain is built from TRBV11-2 and TRBJ1-3; TRBD1 might be the D (5 bases). Trimming stripped 2 bases from V and 7 bases from J, with 12 bases between. The CDR3 is 14 residues long. Germline CDR1 is SGHAT and CDR2 is FQNNGV. The CDR3 reads CASSLQGKTNTIYF. The CDR3 DNA reads as TGTGCCAGCAGCTTACAGGGCAAGACGAACACCATATATTTT.

V usage is TRBV18 and J usage is TRBJ1-4, with TRBD1 identical over 9 bases. There are 16 residues in the CDR3. In germline, CDR1 is KGHSH, CDR2 LQKENI. The V gene end was trimmed by 5 bases and the J gene end by 8 bases; junction bases not matched to a gene: 12. The CDR3 DNA reads TGTGCCAGCTCATCTTCCGGGACAGGGTCGCTAGAAAAACTGTTTTTT. It codes for CASSSSGTGSLEKLFF.

The chain is built from TRBV5-4 and TRBJ2-3, with a tentative D call TRBD2 (5 bases). Germline V gene sequence: CDR1 SGHNT, CDR2 YYREEE (reference sequence). The ends were cut back, 2 bases at V and 0 bases at J, with 10 bases in the middle. This CDR3 contains 15 residues. CDR3 in DNA: TGTGCCAGCAGCTTTGATGGCGGGAGCACAGATACGCAGTATTTT. As protein: CASSFDGGSTDTQYF.

The rearrangement joins TRBV4-1 to TRBJ2-2; D remains unclear. Per germline, CDR1 MGHRA and CDR2 YSYEKL. The germline V and J ends were trimmed by 0 bases and 7 bases, with 9 bases remaining between them. The CDR3 sequence is 14 residues long. The CDR3 sequence: CASSQEEIFGELFF. The CDR3 coding sequence is TGCGCCAGCAGCCAAGAGGAGATTTTCGGGGAGCTGTTTTTT.

This clone was recorded once. The rearrangement links TRBV6-5 to TRBJ1-3; TRBD1 might be the D (6 bases). V dropped 5 bases and J dropped 0 bases, with 8 bases sitting between them. The CDR3 sequence is 14 residues long. Germline CDR1 is MNHEY and CDR2 is SVGAGI. The CDR3 DNA reads as TGTGCCAGCAGTCGGGACAACTCTGGAAACACCATATATTTT. Translating it yields CASSRDNSGNTIYF.

V usage is TRBV2 and J usage is TRBJ2-5, with a tentative D call TRBD1 (6 bases). CDR1 and CDR2 from the germline V gene are SNHLY and FYNNEI. The CDR3 contains 15 residues. Trimming pared 6 bases from V and 1 base from J, leaving 15 bases between. CDR3 in DNA: TGTGCCAGCAGCCTCCGATCAGGGGTCCAAGAGACCCAGTACTTC. Its translation is CASSLRSGVQETQYF. Looking up the rest from reference TRBV2 and TRBJ2-5 gives the full variable domain: EPEVTQTPSHQVTQMGQEVILRCVPISNHLYFYWYRQILGQKVEFLVSFYNNEISEKSEIFDDQFSVERPDGSNFTLKIRSTKLEDSAMYFCASSLRSGVQETQYFGPGTRLLVL.